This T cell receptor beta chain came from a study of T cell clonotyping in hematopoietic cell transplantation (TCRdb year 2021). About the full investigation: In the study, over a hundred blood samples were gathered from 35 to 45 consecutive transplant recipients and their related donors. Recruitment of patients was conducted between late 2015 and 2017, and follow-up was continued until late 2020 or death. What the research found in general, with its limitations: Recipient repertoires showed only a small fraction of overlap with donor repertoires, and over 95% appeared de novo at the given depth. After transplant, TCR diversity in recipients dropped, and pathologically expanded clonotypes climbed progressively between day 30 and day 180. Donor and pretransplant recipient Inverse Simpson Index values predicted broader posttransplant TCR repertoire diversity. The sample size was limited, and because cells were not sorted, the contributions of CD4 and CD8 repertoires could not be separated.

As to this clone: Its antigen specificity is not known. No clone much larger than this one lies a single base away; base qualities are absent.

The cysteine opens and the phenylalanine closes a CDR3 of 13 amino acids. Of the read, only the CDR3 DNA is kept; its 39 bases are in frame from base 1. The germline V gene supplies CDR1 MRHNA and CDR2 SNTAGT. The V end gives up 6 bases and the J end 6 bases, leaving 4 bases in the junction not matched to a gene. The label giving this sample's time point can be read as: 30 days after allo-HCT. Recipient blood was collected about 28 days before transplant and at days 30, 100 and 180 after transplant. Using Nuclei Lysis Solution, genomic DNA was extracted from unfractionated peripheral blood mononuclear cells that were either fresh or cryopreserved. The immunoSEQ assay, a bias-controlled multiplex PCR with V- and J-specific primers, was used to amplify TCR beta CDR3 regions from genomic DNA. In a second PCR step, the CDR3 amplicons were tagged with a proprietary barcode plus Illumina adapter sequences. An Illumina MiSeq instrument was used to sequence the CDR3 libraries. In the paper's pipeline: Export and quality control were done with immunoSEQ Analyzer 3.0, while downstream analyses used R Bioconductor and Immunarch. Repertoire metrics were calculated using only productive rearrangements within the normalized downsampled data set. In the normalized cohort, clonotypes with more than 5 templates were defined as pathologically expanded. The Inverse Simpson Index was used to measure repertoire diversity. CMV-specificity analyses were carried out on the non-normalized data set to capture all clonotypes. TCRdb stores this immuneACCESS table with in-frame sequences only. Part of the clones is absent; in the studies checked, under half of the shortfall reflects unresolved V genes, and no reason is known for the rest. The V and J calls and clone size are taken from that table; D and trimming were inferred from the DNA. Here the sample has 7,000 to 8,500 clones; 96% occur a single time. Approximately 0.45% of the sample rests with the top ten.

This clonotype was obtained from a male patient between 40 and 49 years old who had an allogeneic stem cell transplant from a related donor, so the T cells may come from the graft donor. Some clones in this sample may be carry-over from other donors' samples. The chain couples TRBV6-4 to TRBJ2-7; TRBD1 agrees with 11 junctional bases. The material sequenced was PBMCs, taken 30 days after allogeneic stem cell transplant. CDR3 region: CASSRTGGTEQYF. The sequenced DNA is TGTGCCAGCAGCCGGACAGGGGGCACCGAGCAGTACTTC.